This T cell receptor beta chain was identified in a study of cytomegalovirus exposure and HLA in healthy donors. These donors counted as nominally healthy when sampled, but unrecorded immune exposures were likely. The sample holds one count of this clone. Its specificity is unknown. The CDR3 contains 15 residues. Trimming cost V 1 base and J 7 bases, with 14 bases left between them. The germline V gene has CDR1 SGHRS and CDR2 YFSETQ. Amplification used 60 Vbeta primers and 13 Jbeta primers. The method was immunoSEQ multiplex PCR; TCRdb's version includes in-frame clones alone and lacks a portion of them. The sample carries about 180,000 clones, more than 70% recorded once. Notes on the study in general: Most TCRs appeared rarely, but some public TCRs recurred in many donors. Researchers reported in a later analysis that common viral pathogens appeared linked to several top clusters. One variant, a missense change in DCLRE1C, was linked in a later analysis to TCR beta V- and J-gene trimming.

The chain joins TRBV5-1 to TRBJ2-2; D remains ambiguous. The sequenced sample consisted of PBMCs. The receptor was derived from a girl under 18 in good health and CMV-seropositive. CDR3 nucleotides: TGCGCCAGCAGCTTGACAGAAAGCAAGGTCGGGGAGCTGTTTTTT. It encodes CASSLTESKVGELFF.